The clone carrying this TCR beta chain was recorded a few times. The CDR3 extends over 13 amino acids. V was clipped by 4 bases and J by 3 bases; unmatched bases: 3. CDR1 and CDR2 (germline): LGHDT, YNNKEL (reference sequence). In the authors' workflow: It was from reference gene primer amplification that nucleated cell counts were estimated. Assay used: immunoSEQ multiplex PCR; TCRdb lists only in-frame clones, some missing. The V and J calls and clone size come from that table; D and trimming were worked out from the DNA. This sample has roughly 62,000 clones, with approximately 88% found just once. This sample was taken from a study of blood T cell repertoires in COVID-19. Overall study: PBMCs, B-cell-depleted T cells, or T cells were the source of the cDNA or gDNA that made up the material.

The sequencing input was peripheral blood. The chain uses TRBV3-1 (or the pseudogene TRBV3-2) and TRBJ2-7, with TRBD1 identical over 7 bases. The sequence came from a man aged 30-40 years with COVID-19, enrolled during active disease. For the CDR3, the DNA is TGTGCCAGCAGCCCGACAGGGCGCTACGAGCAGTACTTC. It is translated as CASSPTGRYEQYF.